This T cell receptor beta chain was sequenced during a study of shared clonotypes between healthy human individuals. V was shortened by 3 bases and J by 3 bases, with 12 bases between the two germline ends. The CDR3 has 14 residues. The germline V gene has CDR1 SGHRS and CDR2 YFSETQ. The DNA input per sorted-subset replicate PCR was about 180 ng, corresponding to around 28,000 T cell genomes. Original analysis: Junction-only immunoSEQ data arrived without quality scores, meaning filtering differed. Produced via immunoSEQ multiplex PCR; TCRdb's table is partial and in-frame only. The DNA was the basis for D and trimming; V, J and clone size are from that table. The sample gives over 950,000 clones, around three quarters of which show up once; 0.7% to 0.95% is in the top ten. Turning to this clone: What it binds is not known.

Overall study findings and caveats: Relative to memory subsets, naive subsets generally showed larger estimated richness.

This TCR was recovered from a man aged 18-30 years in good health. Some clones in this sample may be carry-over from other donors' samples. V gene TRBV5-1 combines with J gene TRBJ1-1, with a possible D match to TRBD1 (5 bases). The sequencing input was memory CD4+ T cells from PBMCs. As to subset: CD45RA-negative fraction. The CDR3 nucleotides read TGCGCCAGCAGCTCAGGGTGGGGGGACACTGAAGCTTTCTTT. Encoded protein: CASSSGWGDTEAFF.